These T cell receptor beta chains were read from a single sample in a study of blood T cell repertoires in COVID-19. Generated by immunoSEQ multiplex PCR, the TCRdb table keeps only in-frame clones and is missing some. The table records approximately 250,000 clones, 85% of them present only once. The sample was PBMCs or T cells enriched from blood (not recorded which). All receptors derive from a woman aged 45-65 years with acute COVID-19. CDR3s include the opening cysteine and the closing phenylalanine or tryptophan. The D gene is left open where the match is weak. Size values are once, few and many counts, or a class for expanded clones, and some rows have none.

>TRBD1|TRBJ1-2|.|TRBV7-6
CASSLGGQGHGYTF
TGTGCCAGCAGCCTGGGGGGACAGGGGCATGGCTACACCTTC
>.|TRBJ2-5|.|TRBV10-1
CASSSEGGPETQYF
TGCGCCAGCAGTTCGGAGGGGGGGCCCGAGACCCAGTACTTC
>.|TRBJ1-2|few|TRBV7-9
CASSAGTIYGYTF
TGTGCCAGCAGCGCCGGGACAATCTATGGCTACACCTTC
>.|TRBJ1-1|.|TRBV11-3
CASSPGTNTEAFF
TGTGCCAGCAGCCCTGGCACCAACACTGAAGCTTTCTTT
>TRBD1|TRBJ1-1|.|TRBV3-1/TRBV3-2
CASSLGTVNTEAFF
TGTGCCAGCAGCCTAGGGACAGTTAACACTGAAGCTTTCTTT
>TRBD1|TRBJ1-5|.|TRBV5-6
CASSSGQGNQPQHF
TGTGCCAGCAGCTCAGGACAGGGTAATCAGCCCCAGCATTTT
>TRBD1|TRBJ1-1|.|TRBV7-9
CASSRKTGVGTEAFF
TGTGCCAGCAGCCGCAAGACAGGGGTTGGCACTGAAGCTTTCTTT
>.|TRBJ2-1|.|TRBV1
CTSLRWTSRNNEQFF
TGCACCAGCCTACGGTGGACTAGCCGTAACAATGAGCAGTTCTTC
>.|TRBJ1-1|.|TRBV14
CASSRLDMKNTEAFF
TGTGCCAGCAGTCGGTTGGACATGAAGAACACTGAAGCTTTCTTT
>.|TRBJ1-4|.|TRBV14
CASSQFQGRNEKLFF
TGTGCCAGCAGCCAATTTCAGGGGCGCAATGAAAAACTGTTTTTT
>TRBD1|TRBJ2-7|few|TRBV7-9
CASNTGTGDHEQYF
TGTGCCAGTAATACCGGGACAGGGGACCACGAGCAGTACTTC
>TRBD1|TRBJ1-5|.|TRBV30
CAWGQVNQPQHF
TGTGCCTGGGGACAGGTCAATCAGCCCCAGCATTTT
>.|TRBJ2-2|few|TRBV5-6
CASSLTGGSGELFF
TGTGCCAGCAGCTTGACCGGGGGTTCCGGGGAGCTGTTTTTT
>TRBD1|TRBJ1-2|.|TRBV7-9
CASSSSGQPWGYTF
TGTGCCAGCAGCTCCTCGGGACAGCCGTGGGGCTACACCTTC
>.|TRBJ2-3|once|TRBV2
CASSEHPRTDTQYF
TGTGCCAGCAGTGAACACCCCAGGACAGATACGCAGTATTTT
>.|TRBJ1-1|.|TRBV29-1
CSADSNTEAFF
TGCAGCGCTGACTCTAACACTGAAGCTTTCTTT
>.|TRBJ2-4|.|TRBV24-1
CATSVGGGWENIQYF
TGTGCCACCAGTGTGGGGGGGGGCTGGGAAAACATTCAGTACTTC
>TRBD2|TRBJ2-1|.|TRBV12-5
CASARGGDEQFF
TGTGCTAGTGCCCGGGGGGGGGATGAGCAGTTCTTC
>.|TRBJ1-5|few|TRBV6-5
CASNPTGSNQPQHF
TGTGCCAGCAACCCGACAGGAAGCAATCAGCCCCAGCATTTT
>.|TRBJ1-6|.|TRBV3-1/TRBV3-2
CASTEGGNNSPLHF
TGTGCCAGCACCGAGGGAGGTAATAATTCACCCCTCCACTTT
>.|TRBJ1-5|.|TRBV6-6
CASSYEGRSGNQPQHF
TGTGCCAGCAGTTATGAAGGCAGGTCTGGCAATCAGCCCCAGCATTTT
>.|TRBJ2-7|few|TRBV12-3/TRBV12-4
CASRGTSTYEQYF
TGTGCCAGCAGGGGGACAAGTACCTACGAGCAGTACTTC
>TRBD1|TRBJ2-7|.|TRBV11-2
CASSFRRTGTSSYEQYF
TGTGCCAGCAGCTTTCGGAGGACAGGCACGAGCTCCTACGAGCAGTACTTC
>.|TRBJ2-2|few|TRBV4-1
CASSQEANTGELFF
TGCGCCAGCAGCCAAGAAGCTAACACCGGGGAGCTGTTTTTT
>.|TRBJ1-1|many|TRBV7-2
CASSERGTLNTEAFF
TGTGCCAGCAGCGAGAGGGGGACATTGAACACTGAAGCTTTCTTT
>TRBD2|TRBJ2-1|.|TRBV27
CASRASSGGANEQFF
TGTGCCAGCAGAGCCTCTAGCGGGGGGGCGAATGAGCAGTTCTTC
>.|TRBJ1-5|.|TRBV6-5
CASSYGGESQPQHF
TGTGCCAGCAGTTACGGAGGGGAGAGTCAGCCCCAGCATTTT
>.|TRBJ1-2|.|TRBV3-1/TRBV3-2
CASSQESGRDYGYTF
TGTGCCAGCAGCCAAGAATCAGGTCGAGACTATGGCTACACCTTC
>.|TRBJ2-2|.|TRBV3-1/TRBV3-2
CASSQDCRISGTTNTGELFF
TGTGCCAGCAGCCAAGATTGTCGTATTAGTGGGACAACGAACACCGGGGAGCTGTTTTTT
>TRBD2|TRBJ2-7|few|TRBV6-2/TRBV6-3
CASSPWTSGAYEQYF
TGTGCCAGCAGCCCCTGGACTAGCGGGGCATACGAGCAGTACTTC
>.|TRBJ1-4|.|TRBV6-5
CASSLNEKLFF
TGTGCCAGCAGTCTTAATGAAAAACTGTTTTTT
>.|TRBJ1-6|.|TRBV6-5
CASTETGYNSPLHF
TGTGCCAGCACCGAAACAGGGTATAATTCACCCCTCCACTTT
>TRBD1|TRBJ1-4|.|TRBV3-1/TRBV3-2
CASSPRLGQGREKLFF
TGTGCCAGCAGCCCCCGTTTGGGACAGGGTCGCGAAAAACTGTTTTTT
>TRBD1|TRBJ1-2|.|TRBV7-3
CASSLGGTGGVYDYTF
TGTGCCAGCAGCTTAGGCGGGACAGGGGGAGTCTATGACTACACCTTC
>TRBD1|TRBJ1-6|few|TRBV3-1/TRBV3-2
CASSPPGQGASPLHF
TGTGCCAGCAGCCCCCCGGGACAGGGGGCTTCACCCCTCCACTTT
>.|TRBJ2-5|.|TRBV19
CASSGIKETQYF
TGTGCCAGTAGTGGCATAAAAGAGACCCAGTACTTC
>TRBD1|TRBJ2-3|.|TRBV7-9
CASSPGHTGADTQYF
TGTGCCAGCAGCCCAGGCCACACAGGGGCAGATACGCAGTATTTT
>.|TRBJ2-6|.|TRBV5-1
CASSLTASGANVLTF
TGCGCCAGCAGCCTGACAGCCTCTGGGGCCAACGTCCTGACTTTC
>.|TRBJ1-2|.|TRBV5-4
CASMEVSRPYGYTF
TGTGCCAGCATGGAGGTCTCCCGCCCCTATGGCTACACCTTC
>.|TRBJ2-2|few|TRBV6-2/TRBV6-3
CASSYFQMDTGELFF
TGTGCCAGCAGTTACTTCCAGATGGACACCGGGGAGCTGTTTTTT
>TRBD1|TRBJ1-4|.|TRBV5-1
CASSFLGQGRNEKLFF
TGCGCCAGCAGCTTCCTGGGACAGGGGCGGAATGAAAAACTGTTTTTT
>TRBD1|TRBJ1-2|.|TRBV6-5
CASRVQGGNGYTF
TGTGCCAGCAGGGTACAGGGGGGTAATGGCTACACCTTC
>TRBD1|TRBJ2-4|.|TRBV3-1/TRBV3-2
CASSQAPGTGKNIQYF
TGTGCCAGCAGCCAAGCCCCCGGGACAGGCAAAAACATTCAGTACTTC
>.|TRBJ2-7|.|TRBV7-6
CASSLAVGRGPHSPYEQYF
TGTGCCAGCAGCTTAGCAGTGGGCAGGGGCCCTCATTCCCCCTACGAGCAGTACTTC
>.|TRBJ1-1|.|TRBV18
CASSPRTEMNTEAFF
TGTGCCAGCTCACCACGGACAGAGATGAACACTGAAGCTTTCTTT
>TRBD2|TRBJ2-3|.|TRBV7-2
CASSLTSGGGSDTQYF
TGTGCCAGCAGCTTAACCAGCGGGGGGGGGAGTGATACGCAGTATTTT
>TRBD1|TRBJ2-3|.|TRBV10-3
CAISDRDSLTDTQYF
TGTGCCATCAGTGACCGGGACAGCCTCACAGATACGCAGTATTTT
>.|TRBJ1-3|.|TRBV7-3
CASPARGSGNTIYF
TGTGCCAGCCCAGCCAGGGGCTCTGGAAACACCATATATTTT
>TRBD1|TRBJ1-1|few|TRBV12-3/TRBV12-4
CASSPTGYTEAFF
TGTGCCAGCAGTCCGACAGGGTACACTGAAGCTTTCTTT
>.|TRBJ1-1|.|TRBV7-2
CASSSGLAGTEAFF
TGTGCCAGCAGCTCGGGTCTTGCTGGAACTGAAGCTTTCTTT
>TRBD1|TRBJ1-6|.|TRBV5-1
CASSFRPTSQGDNSPLHF
TGCGCCAGCAGCTTTCGCCCTACCTCACAGGGGGATAATTCACCCCTCCACTTT
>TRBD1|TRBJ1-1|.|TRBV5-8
CASSILRGLAEAFF
TGTGCCAGCAGCATCCTCAGGGGGCTGGCTGAAGCTTTCTTT
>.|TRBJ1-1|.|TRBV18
CASSPVSESEAFF
TGTGCCAGCTCACCGGTGTCCGAGTCTGAAGCTTTCTTT
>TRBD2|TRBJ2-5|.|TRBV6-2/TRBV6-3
CASSYGGLAGGETQYF
TGTGCCAGCAGTTACGGGGGACTAGCGGGCGGAGAGACCCAGTACTTC
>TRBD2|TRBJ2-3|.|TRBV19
CASSTLAGGSGGLRSTDTQYF
TGTGCCAGTAGTACGTTAGCGGGGGGGTCCGGCGGCCTTAGAAGCACAGATACGCAGTATTTT
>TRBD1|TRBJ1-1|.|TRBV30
CAWRQGMNTEAFF
TGTGCCTGGCGACAGGGAATGAACACTGAAGCTTTCTTT
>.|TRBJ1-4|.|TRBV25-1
CASGVGPVEKLFF
TGTGCCAGCGGCGTGGGGCCGGTGGAAAAACTGTTTTTT
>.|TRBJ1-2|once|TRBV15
CATSRGTAYGYTF
TGTGCCACCAGCAGAGGGACAGCCTATGGCTACACCTTC